A single sample gave rise to the 17 T cell receptor beta chains below, sequenced in a study of shared clonotypes between healthy human individuals. Clones were read by immunoSEQ multiplex PCR, and TCRdb kept only the in-frame ones, dropping some. The data show about 1.1 million clones, with about 80% seen just once and 0.89% held by the top ten. Sequenced input: memory CD4+ T cells from PBMCs. Described subset: CD45RA-negative fraction. The receptors were sampled from a man aged 18 to 30 in good health. Some clones in this sample may be carry-over from other donors' samples.

This clone has a single count. V usage is TRBV29-1 and J usage is TRBJ2-7, with TRBD2 matching over 9 bases. The CDR3 runs to 13 residues. The junction had 8 bases not matched to a gene; V was cut back by 6 bases and J by 5 bases. The germline V gene encodes CDR1 SQVTM and CDR2 ANQGSEA. CDR3 nucleotides: TGCAGCGTGGAACCTCTAGCGGGACACGAGCAGTACTTC. Protein: CSVEPLAGHEQYF.

The chain carries TRBV28 and TRBJ2-4; D is possibly TRBD1 (6 bases). Germline V gene data show CDR1 as MDHEN and CDR2 as SYDVKM. The CDR3 spans 17 residues. Trimming cost V 4 bases and J 0 bases, with 16 bases left between them. Here the CDR3 reads CASSSQWGQLAKNIQYF. CDR3 nucleotide sequence: TGTGCCAGCAGTTCTCAGTGGGGACAATTAGCCAAAAACATTCAGTACTTC.

This rearrangement joins TRBV5-6 to TRBJ1-5; 7 bases are shared with TRBD1. V trimming: 4 bases; J trimming: 4 bases; junction bases outside the gene matches: 5. The CDR3 is 14 residues long. Per the germline V gene, CDR1 is SGHDT and CDR2 is YYEEEE. The CDR3 region is CASSQRDRNQPQHF. The CDR3, as DNA: TGTGCCAGCAGCCAGCGGGACAGAAATCAGCCCCAGCATTTT. Drawing the rest from reference TRBV5-6 and TRBJ1-5, the complete variable domain is DAGVTQSPTHLIKTRGQQVTLRCSPKSGHDTVSWYQQALGQGPQFIFQYYEEEERQRGNFPDRFSGHQFPNYSSELNVNALLLGDSALYLCASSQRDRNQPQHFGDGTRLSIL.

The chain combines TRBV28 with TRBJ1-5; D may be TRBD1 (5 bases). V shed 6 bases and J shed 7 bases, with 13 bases lying between them. The CDR3 runs to 13 residues. Germline lookup yields CDR1 MDHEN and CDR2 SYDVKM. CDR3 residues: CASSEGFGQPQHF. CDR3 in DNA: TGTGCCAGCAGCGAGGGGTTTGGGCAGCCCCAGCATTTT.

DNA of the CDR3: TGCGCCAGCAGCCCCACGGACCCCCCGCCCTACAATGAGCAGTTCTTC. It yields the protein CASSPTDPPPYNEQFF. The V gene is TRBV5-1, the J gene TRBJ2-1; no clear D gene. With 4 bases removed from V and 2 bases from J, the gap between germline ends came to 16 bases. The germline V gene has CDR1 SGHRS and CDR2 YFSETQ. The CDR3 extends over 16 amino acids.

The rearrangement uses TRBV10-2 and TRBJ2-7; TRBD1 might be the D (6 bases). Germline values: CDR1 WSHSY, CDR2 SAAADI. V was cut by 7 bases and J by 3 bases, with 22 bases left in between. The CDR3 is 16 residues long. The CDR3 nucleotides read TGCGCCAGCACTGACAGGAGACGATCGAGACTCTACGAGCAGTACTTC. It specifies CASTDRRRSRLYEQYF.

This clone was detected once. V is TRBV6-4 and J is TRBJ2-5; the D gene could be TRBD1 or TRBD2 (7 bases each). This CDR3 spans 18 amino acids. V lost 6 bases to trimming and J lost 0 bases, with 23 bases between them. The germline V gene encodes CDR1 MRHNA and CDR2 SNTAGT. The CDR3 sequence: CASRGGTVIHGYQETQYF. The CDR3 coding sequence is TGTGCCAGCAGGGGGGGGACAGTAATACACGGGTACCAAGAGACCCAGTACTTC.

The chain combines TRBV19 with TRBJ1-2, with 10 bases that match TRBD1. Germline lookup yields CDR1 LNHDA and CDR2 SQIVND (reference sequence). After removal of 3 bases from V and 8 bases from J, the junction contained 12 bases not matched to a gene. The CDR3 has 16 residues. The CDR3 sequence: CASSIRQGASTKGYTF. CDR3 bases: TGTGCCAGTAGTATTCGACAGGGGGCATCGACGAAGGGCTACACCTTC.

Notes on this clone: The sample holds other DNA sequences that translate to the same CDR3. The CDR3 region is CASSPPTASNYGYTF. CDR3 sequence (DNA): TGTGCCAGCTCACCACCGACAGCCAGTAACTATGGCTACACCTTC. V usage is TRBV18 and J usage is TRBJ1-2; D possibly corresponds to TRBD1 (5 bases). Germline values: CDR1 KGHSH, CDR2 LQKENI. Trimming took 0 bases from V and 1 from J, leaving 9 bases between them. This CDR3 region has 15 residues.

This clone showed up many times. The chain combines TRBV27 with TRBJ2-7; 13 bases are shared with TRBD2. Germline V gene sequence: CDR1 MNHEY, CDR2 SMNVEV (reference sequence). This CDR3 comprises 17 residues. The J segment lost 5 bases and the V segment lost 5 bases, leaving 12 bases of the junction unmatched. The chain's CDR3 is CASSRRDGTSGVNEQYF. CDR3 nucleotides: TGTGCCAGCAGTCGAAGGGATGGGACTAGCGGGGTCAACGAGCAGTACTTC.

The genes are TRBV6-1 and TRBJ1-5; D perhaps matches TRBD1 (6 bases). V was pared by 5 bases and J by 6 bases, with 17 bases between. Germline V gene data show CDR1 as MNHNS and CDR2 as SASEGT. The CDR3 is 15 residues long. The CDR3 here is CASSITGTSRQPQHF. The CDR3 bases are TGTGCCAGCAGTATTACAGGGACGAGCCGTCAGCCCCAGCATTTT.

On this clone: Distinct nucleotide sequences in the sample also encode this CDR3. The rearrangement links TRBV10-3 to TRBJ1-1, with D possibly being TRBD1 (5 bases). V lost 0 bases and J lost 4, with 9 bases in between. CDR3 length: 14 amino acids. Germline CDR1 reads ENHRY; CDR2 reads SYGVKD. CDR3 residues: CAISESTGVTEAFF. CDR3 in DNA: TGTGCCATCAGTGAGTCGACGGGGGTCACTGAAGCTTTCTTT.

A note on this clone: The sample holds other DNA sequences that translate to the same CDR3. The J gene is TRBJ2-3, the V gene TRBV20-1, with D perhaps TRBD2 (6 bases). Trimming shortened V by 6 bases and J by 5 bases, and 6 bases separated the two germline ends. There are 10 residues in the CDR3. Germline CDR1 and CDR2: DFQATT and SNEGSKA (reference sequence). The CDR3 is CSAGGDTQYF. Written as DNA, the CDR3 is TGCAGTGCGGGAGGAGATACGCAGTATTTT.

The chain is built from TRBV15 and TRBJ2-7; D may be TRBD1 (6 bases). The length of the CDR3 is 14 residues. V gave up 6 bases and J gave up 1 base, with 13 bases separating them. Germline-derived CDR1 and CDR2 are LNHNV and YYDKDF (reference sequence). Written as DNA, the CDR3 is TGTGCCACCAGGCCACAGGGCTCGTCCTACGAGCAGTACTTC. Translated: CATRPQGSSYEQYF.

This clone occurred a few times. The chain is built from TRBV18 and TRBJ1-3; weak D call: TRBD1 (5 bases). CDR3 length: 14 amino acids. The V end was cut by 0 bases, the J end by 7 bases, with 10 bases between. The germline V gene has CDR1 KGHSH and CDR2 LQKENI. The CDR3 DNA reads as TGTGCCAGCTCACCACCCAGGGTGACGAACACCATATATTTT. It encodes CASSPPRVTNTIYF.

Concerning this clone itself: Given a much more abundant clone one base away, this may be a read error. This chain joins TRBV5-1 and TRBJ2-3; D is unresolved. V dropped 3 bases and J dropped 6 bases, with 14 bases sitting between them. This CDR3 region has 14 residues. Germline CDR1 SGHRS, CDR2 YFSETQ. CDR3: CASSSASVGDTQYF. CDR3 DNA: TGCGCCAGCAGCTCAGCTAGTGTCGGGGATACGCAGTATTTT.

The V and J genes are TRBV2 and TRBJ2-5; the D gene could be TRBD1 or TRBD2 (6 bases each). Germline assignment: CDR1 SNHLY and CDR2 FYNNEI. V lost 10 bases and J 1 base, leaving 16 bases between the germline ends. This CDR3 is 14 amino acids long. The CDR3 nucleotides are TGTGCCACCGGACGGGGGCTCCTCCAAGAGACCCAGTACTTC. It yields the protein CATGRGLLQETQYF.